Shown below are 16 T cell receptor beta chains from a single sample sequenced in a study of identical twins. TCRdb reanalysed the 5' RACE reads using MiXCR and keeps one entry per CDR3 protein. The table lists hundreds of thousands of distinct CDR3 sequences, over 8% of them singletons. The sequenced sample was memory (CD45RO+) T cells sorted from blood. Receptor source: a woman aged 18-35 years in good health.

The V and J genes are TRBV12-3 or TRBV12-4 and TRBJ1-3; D gene ambiguous. V was cut by 7 bases and J by 0 bases, with 13 bases left in between. The CDR3 has 15 amino acids. The CDR3 protein is CASNLQLSSGNTIYF. CDR3 bases: TGTGCCAGCAACCTACAACTAAGCTCTGGAAACACCATATATTTT.

The gene calls are TRBV3-1 and TRBJ1-1; possibly TRBD1 for D (6 bases). V lost 3 bases and J lost 4, with 15 bases in between. CDR1 and CDR2 (germline): LGHDT, YNNKEL (reference sequence). This CDR3 has 15 residues. CDR3 in DNA: TGTGCCAGCAGCCAGGAGGGGGTGGGAGGCACTGAAGCTTTCTTT. Protein: CASSQEGVGGTEAFF.

There are many counts of this clonotype. V gene TRBV12-3 or TRBV12-4 combines with J gene TRBJ2-3; 10 bases are shared with TRBD2. V dropped 4 bases and J dropped 0; count of bases not matched to a gene: 16. The CDR3 loop spans 20 amino acids. The CDR3 nucleotides are TGTGCCAGCAGTTCCCCTTGGACTAGCGGAGATGGATCTAGCACAGATACGCAGTATTTT. It translates to CASSSPWTSGDGSSTDTQYF.

This chain uses TRBV5-5 with TRBJ2-2; 7 bases align to TRBD2. V lost 4 bases, J lost 3 bases, and 9 bases stayed unmatched. Germline assignment: CDR1 SGHKS and CDR2 YYEKEE (reference sequence). This CDR3 contains 16 residues. The DNA for the CDR3 is TGTGCCAGCAGCACCTCCCCGGGGGGTGACACCGGGGAGCTGTTTTTT. It encodes CASSTSPGGDTGELFF.

On this clonotype: This may be a read error, as it is one base from a much larger clone. CDR3: CASGLVAFEQFF. CDR3 in DNA: TGTGCCAGCGGCTTGGTGGCTTTTGAGCAGTTCTTC. The chain uses TRBV5-6 and TRBJ2-1; D not certain. The CDR3 has 12 amino acids. Germline lookup yields CDR1 SGHDT and CDR2 YYEEEE.

This clonotype was seen ten or more times. This chain links TRBV3-1 with TRBJ1-2, with D perhaps matching TRBD1 (5 bases). Between the trimmed V and J ends, which lost 5 bases and 2 bases, there was a span of 9 bases. Germline CDR1 and CDR2: LGHDT and YNNKEL (reference sequence). This CDR3 comprises 13 residues. The chain's CDR3 is CASSSDKNYGYTF. The CDR3 nucleotides read TGTGCCAGCAGCTCGGACAAGAACTATGGCTACACCTTC.

The rearrangement uses TRBV20-1 and TRBJ2-7; D possibly corresponds to TRBD2 (6 bases). CDR3 size: 13 residues. V was clipped by 3 bases and J by 4 bases, with 13 bases between them. Germline V gives CDR1 DFQATT, CDR2 SNEGSKA (reference sequence). CDR3 residues: CSASRGIRYEQYF. Here the CDR3 DNA reads TGCAGTGCTAGCCGCGGGATTAGGTACGAGCAGTACTTC.

The rearrangement joins TRBV6-5 to TRBJ2-7; 7 bases match TRBD2. Germline CDR1 reads MNHEY; CDR2 reads SVGAGI. The junction had 9 bases not matched to a gene; V was cut back by 4 bases and J by 6 bases. This CDR3 has 14 amino acids. The CDR3 DNA reads as TGTGCCAGCAGTTCCTCCCGGACTAGAGGCGAGCAGTACTTC. Its protein is CASSSSRTRGEQYF.

This clonotype was observed a few times. This chain connects TRBV6-5 to TRBJ2-3; 8 bases match TRBD2. Looked up from germline, CDR1 is MNHEY and CDR2 is SVGAGI. CDR3 length: 18 amino acids. V shed 0 bases, J shed 5 bases, and the junction held 13 bases outside the gene matches. Here the CDR3 reads CASSYSILTSGPRDTQYF. For the CDR3, the DNA is TGTGCCAGCAGTTACTCGATTCTAACTAGCGGTCCCCGAGATACGCAGTATTTT.

The chain combines TRBV4-2 with TRBJ1-4; D call uncertain. V lost 5 bases and J 0 bases, leaving 10 bases between the germline ends. The CDR3 has 15 amino acids. Germline CDR1 LGHNA, CDR2 YNFKEQ. The CDR3 loop reads CASSSGDATNEKLFF. The CDR3 region has the DNA TGTGCCAGCAGCTCTGGAGATGCAACTAATGAAAAACTGTTTTTT.

CDR3 loop: CASSYPGGSTNEKLFF. For the CDR3, the DNA is TGTGCCAGCAGTTACCCGGGAGGTTCAACTAATGAAAAACTGTTTTTT. The V gene is TRBV6-5, the J gene TRBJ1-4; no clear D. V lost 2 bases and J lost 0, with 10 bases in between. Germline values: CDR1 MNHEY, CDR2 SVGAGI. The CDR3 has 16 residues.

This clonotype was observed a handful of times. The gene calls are TRBV20-1 and TRBJ2-3, with 11 bases matching TRBD2. J lost 6 bases, V lost 5 bases, and 10 bases had no gene match. Per the germline V gene, CDR1 is DFQATT and CDR2 is SNEGSKA (reference sequence). The CDR3 spans 15 residues. The CDR3 DNA reads TGCAGTGCTTTCTCACTAGCGGGAGCGGGGGATACGCAGTATTTT. Translated, it gives CSAFSLAGAGDTQYF.

This clonotype turned up a few times. The chain links TRBV27 to TRBJ2-2; D possibly corresponds to TRBD1 (6 bases). The CDR3 consists of 14 residues. CDR1 MNHEY and CDR2 SMNVEV come from the germline V gene (reference sequence). Trimming removed 2 bases at V and 6 bases at J, with 10 bases between. CDR3 in amino acids: CASSLQGPPGELFF. CDR3 nucleotide sequence: TGTGCCAGCAGTTTACAGGGGCCCCCCGGGGAGCTGTTTTTT.

This clonotype was seen more than once but under ten times. V gene TRBV10-3 combines with J gene TRBJ2-2; the match to TRBD1 covers 7 bases. CDR3 length equals 14 residues. Germline CDR1 reads ENHRY; CDR2 reads SYGVKD. V lost 7 bases to trimming and J lost 0 bases; unmatched junction nucleotides: 2. The CDR3 bases are TGTGCCATCATGGGGACAGCGAACACCGGGGAGCTGTTTTTT. Translated, it gives CAIMGTANTGELFF.

This clonotype has just a few counts. This rearrangement joins TRBV2 to TRBJ2-1, with 8 bases that match TRBD1. CDR1 and CDR2 from the germline V gene are SNHLY and FYNNEI. V gave up 7 bases and J gave up 4 bases; unmatched junction bases: 9. There are 15 residues in the CDR3. CDR3 region: CASTSGQGAYNEQFF. In DNA form, the CDR3 reads TGTGCCAGCACGTCTGGGCAGGGGGCGTACAATGAGCAGTTCTTC. The variable domain in full, with the rest retrieved from reference TRBV2 and TRBJ2-1, is EPEVTQTPSHQVTQMGQEVILRCVPISNHLYFYWYRQILGQKVEFLVSFYNNEISEKSEIFDDQFSVERPDGSNFTLKIRSTKLEDSAMYFCASTSGQGAYNEQFFGPGTRLTVL.

CDR3 protein: CASSPPGGGRDTQYF. The CDR3 region has the DNA TGTGCCAGCAGTCCCCCGGGAGGGGGCAGAGATACGCAGTATTTT. The rearrangement links TRBV6-2 or TRBV6-3 to TRBJ2-3; possible D gene TRBD2, 8 bases. The CDR3 covers 15 residues. Germline CDR1 MNHEY, CDR2 SVGEGT. Trimming took 5 bases from V and 5 from J, leaving 17 bases between them.